This TCR beta chain emerged from a study of tumor and adjacent non-tumor tissue in lung cancer (dated by TCRdb to 2017 to 2018). About the full investigation: Of the cohort, 12 patients had adenocarcinoma, 2 had squamous cell carcinoma and 1 had small cell lung cancer. TCRbeta CDR3 sequencing was performed on roughly 32 paired specimens, with one tumor sample and one normal lung sample collected per patient. Sequencing produced 125,075,908 productive TCRbeta reads in total, an average of around 4.2 million reads per sample. Among the 15 or so patients, ages ranged from roughly 31 to 85 years, around 10 were men and 5 were women, and disease was TNM stage I to III. The study compared bulk TCRbeta repertoires between lung tumor tissue and matched distant non-tumor lung tissue from about 14 lung cancer patients.

The receptor library was made with multiplex PCR. Instrument on record: Illumina HiSeq 2500. TCRbeta libraries were constructed through three rounds of nested PCR with primers (Table S4) according to protocols modified from ARM-PCR. Before sequencing, PCR products in the 200-500 bp range were cut out of the gel and cleaned up using the QIAquick gel extraction kit. Concerning the study's data processing: Trimmomatic was used to clean the reads, FLASH merged the cleaned reads into complete CDR3 sequences, and MiTCR assigned the sequences to V(D)J germline segments. VDJtools was used to compute clonal diversity as the inverse Simpson's index. Productive reads were defined as in-frame sequences without a premature stop codon. TCRdb reworked the public reads: Q25 trimming with fastp, MiXCR clone assembly, productive beta chains retained. Each entry merges the rows of one CDR3 protein and shows their most common DNA and genes. The V and J calls come from TCRdb's annotation, not from the publication. The sample table holds about 80,000 distinct CDR3 sequences, of which 70% to 90% were seen once. Jointly, the top ten make up 50% to 65% of the sample.

The germline V gene (reference sequence) supplies CDR1 DFQATT and CDR2 SNEGSKA. Trimming costs V 7 bases and J 2 bases, and their ends lie 18 bases apart. The CDR3 sequence runs 14 residues, both termini included. Left in the record is the CDR3 DNA by itself, 42 bases read in frame from the first base. The research as a whole found: The cohort had only about 16 patients, and the authors noted that larger samples and more detailed clinical data are needed. A significantly larger cumulative share of the repertoire was made up by the top 100 clones in normal lung than in tumor tissue. Significantly higher TCR diversity was found in younger patients, and higher tumor TCR diversity was associated with shorter overall and disease-free survival. TCR diversity (inverse Simpson) was significantly higher in tumor than in normal lung tissue (roughly 430 vs 170, P = 0.0075, Mann-Whitney U test). The sequencing platform is not named in the methods, and unique molecular identifiers are not mentioned. Because peripheral blood was not sequenced, blood TCRbeta repertoires in the lung cancer patients of the study were not examined.

Bulk unsorted tissue served as the source for RNA extraction, and RNA quality was assessed using a NanoDrop ND-1000 and an Agilent 2100. The normal lung samples consisted of distant non-tumor tissue collected more than 3 cm from the tumor edge. Newly diagnosed lung cancer patients without prior chemotherapy who had been admitted for thoracic surgery in China between August and November 2014 were enrolled as donors. The study excluded patients who had received radiotherapy or chemotherapy before or who had another cancer at the same time. Pieces of surgical tissue measuring 1-2 cm3 were kept in RNAlater solution and stored at -80 degrees C until use. Remarks on this clonotype: Its binding antigen is unknown. The missing conserved phenylalanine or tryptophan at the end of this CDR3 makes a read error likely.

The clonotype was recovered from a man between 60 and 70 years old with non-small cell lung cancer. This sequence uses TRBV20-1 and TRBJ2-7; the D gene is possibly TRBD2, with 6 bases matching. The material sequenced was distant non-tumor lung tissue. The DNA sequence is as follows: TGCAGTGATATTTCAGTGGGGGGTCCCTACGAGCAGTACCTC. Its product reads: CSDISVGGPYEQYL.